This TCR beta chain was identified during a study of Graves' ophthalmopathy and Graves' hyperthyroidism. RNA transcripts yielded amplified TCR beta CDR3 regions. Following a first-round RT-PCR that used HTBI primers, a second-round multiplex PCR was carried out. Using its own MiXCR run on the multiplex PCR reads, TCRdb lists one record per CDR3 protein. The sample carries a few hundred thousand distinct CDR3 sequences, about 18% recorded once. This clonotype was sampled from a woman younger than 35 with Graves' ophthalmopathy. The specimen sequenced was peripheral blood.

The CDR3 spells CASSLALAGGRETQYF. For the CDR3, the DNA is TGTGCCAGCAGCTTGGCACTAGCGGGGGGGAGGGAGACCCAGTACTTC. This chain links TRBV7-8 with TRBJ2-5; the match to TRBD2 covers 13 bases. CDR1 and CDR2 (germline): SGHVS, FQNEAQ. The junction had 6 bases not matched to a gene; V was cut back by 3 bases and J by 5 bases. The CDR3 length is 16 residues.